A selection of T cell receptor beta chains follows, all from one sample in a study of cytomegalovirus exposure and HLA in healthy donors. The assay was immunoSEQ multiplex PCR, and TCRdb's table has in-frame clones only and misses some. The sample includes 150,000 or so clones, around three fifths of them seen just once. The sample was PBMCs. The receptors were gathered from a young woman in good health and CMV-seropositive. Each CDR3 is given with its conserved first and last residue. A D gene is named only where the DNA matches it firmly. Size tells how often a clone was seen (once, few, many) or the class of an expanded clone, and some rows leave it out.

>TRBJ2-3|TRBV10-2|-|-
CASSGKGRGAGDTQYF
TGCGCCAGCAGTGGGAAAGGTCGGGGGGCGGGAGATACGCAGTATTTT
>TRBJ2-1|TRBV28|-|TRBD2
CASSLLLAGSGEQFF
TGTGCCAGCAGTTTATTGCTAGCGGGGTCCGGTGAGCAGTTCTTC
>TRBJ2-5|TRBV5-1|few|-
CASSLEPSSSQETQYF
TGCGCCAGCAGCTTGGAACCCTCTAGCAGCCAAGAGACCCAGTACTTC
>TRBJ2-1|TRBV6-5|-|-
CASIRQFSSYNEQFF
TGTGCCAGCATCAGACAGTTTTCCTCCTACAATGAGCAGTTCTTC
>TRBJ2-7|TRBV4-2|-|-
CASSQVLGSYEQYF
TGTGCCAGCAGCCAGGTCCTAGGCTCCTACGAGCAGTACTTC
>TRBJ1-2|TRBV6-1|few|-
CASSEWSESGYTF
TGTGCCAGCAGTGAATGGAGCGAAAGTGGCTACACCTTC
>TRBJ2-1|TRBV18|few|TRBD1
CASSPDRGRVDNEQFF
TGTGCCAGCTCACCAGACAGGGGGCGGGTGGACAATGAGCAGTTCTTC
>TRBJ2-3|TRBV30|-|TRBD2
CAWIPFSGGNTDTQYF
TGTGCCTGGATCCCTTTTAGCGGGGGGAATACAGATACGCAGTATTTT
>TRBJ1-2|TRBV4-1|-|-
CASRDIPGGGYTF
TGCGCCAGCCGGGACATTCCTGGCGGAGGCTACACCTTC
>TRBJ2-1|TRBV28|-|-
CASSFLGAGEVNEQFF
TGTGCCAGCAGTTTCCTGGGGGCAGGAGAAGTCAATGAGCAGTTCTTC
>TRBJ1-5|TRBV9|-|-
CASSVGAGPDQPQHF
TGTGCCAGCAGCGTGGGGGCGGGTCCAGATCAGCCCCAGCATTTT
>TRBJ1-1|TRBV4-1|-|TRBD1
CASSQVQGGHTNTEAFF
TGCGCCAGCAGCCAAGTCCAGGGGGGACATACAAACACTGAAGCTTTCTTT
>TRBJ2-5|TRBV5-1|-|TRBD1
CASSLAGPGTDQETQYF
TGCGCCAGCAGCTTGGCTGGCCCGGGGACAGATCAAGAGACCCAGTACTTC
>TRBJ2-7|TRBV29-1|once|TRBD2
CSVLGTSAREQYF
TGCAGCGTTCTCGGGACTAGCGCCCGCGAGCAGTACTTC
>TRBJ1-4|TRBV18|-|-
CASSPGLNEKLFF
TGTGCCAGCTCACCTGGGCTGAATGAAAAACTGTTTTTT
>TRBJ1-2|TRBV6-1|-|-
CAISTDNGYTF
TGTGCCATCTCGACAGATAATGGCTACACCTTC
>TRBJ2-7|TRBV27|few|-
CASQRGNEQYF
TGTGCCAGTCAACGGGGAAACGAGCAGTACTTC
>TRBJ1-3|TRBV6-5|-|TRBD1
CASSYSAGGIGNTIYF
TGTGCCAGCAGTTACAGTGCAGGGGGCATTGGAAACACCATATATTTT
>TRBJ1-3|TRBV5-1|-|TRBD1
CASSPRDRFGNTIYF
TGCGCCAGCAGCCCCCGGGACAGGTTTGGAAACACCATATATTTT
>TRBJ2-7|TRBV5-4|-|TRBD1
CAAGTDDEQYF
TGTGCCGCCGGGACAGATGACGAGCAGTACTTC
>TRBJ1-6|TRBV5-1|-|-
CASSAQGFSSYNSPLHF
TGCGCCAGCAGCGCGCAGGGATTTAGCTCCTATAATTCACCCCTCCACTTT
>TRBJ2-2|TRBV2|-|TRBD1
CASRGTGGRTGELFF
TGTGCCAGCAGGGGGACAGGGGGCAGAACCGGGGAGCTGTTTTTT
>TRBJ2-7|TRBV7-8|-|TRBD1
CASSFGTGVYEQYF
TGTGCCAGCAGCTTCGGGACAGGGGTATACGAGCAGTACTTC
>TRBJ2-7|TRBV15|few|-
CATQQDFSSYEQYF
TGTGCCACCCAGCAAGACTTCAGCTCCTACGAGCAGTACTTC
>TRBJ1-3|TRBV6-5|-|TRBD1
CASSSSLNPGQGYF
TGTGCCAGCAGTTCTAGCCTTAATCCGGGACAGGGTTATTTT
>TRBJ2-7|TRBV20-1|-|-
CSPGAIYEQYF
TGCAGTCCTGGGGCCATTTACGAGCAGTACTTC
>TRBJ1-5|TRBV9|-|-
CASSVFRGRRPAQPQHF
TGTGCCAGCAGCGTATTTAGAGGCCGACGCCCAGCTCAGCCCCAGCATTTT
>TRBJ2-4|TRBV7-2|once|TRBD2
CASSLGGGSNIQYF
TGTGCCAGCAGCTTAGGGGGGGGGTCGAACATTCAGTACTTC
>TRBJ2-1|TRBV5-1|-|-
CASAGGGSTYEQFF
TGCGCCAGCGCAGGAGGAGGGAGTACGTATGAGCAGTTCTTC
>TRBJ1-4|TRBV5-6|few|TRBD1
CASSLRDRGEKLFF
TGTGCCAGCAGCTTGCGAGACAGGGGTGAAAAACTGTTTTTT
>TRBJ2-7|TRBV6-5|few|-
CASSYDRTLQQYF
TGTGCCAGCAGTTATGACAGGACCCTGCAGCAGTACTTC
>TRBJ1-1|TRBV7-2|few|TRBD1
CASSPQTGLNTEAFF
TGTGCCAGCAGCCCGCAGACAGGGTTGAACACTGAAGCTTTCTTT
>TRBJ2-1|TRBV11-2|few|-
CASSPQFEQFF
TGTGCCAGCAGCCCCCAATTCGAGCAGTTCTTC
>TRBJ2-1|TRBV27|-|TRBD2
CASMGGVPWVSEQFF
TGTGCCAGCATGGGAGGGGTCCCCTGGGTTAGTGAGCAGTTCTTC
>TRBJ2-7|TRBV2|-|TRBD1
CASSGQGAEDEQYF
TGTGCCAGCAGTGGACAGGGGGCGGAAGACGAGCAGTACTTC
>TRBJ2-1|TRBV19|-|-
CASSPQGQRIYNEQFF
TGTGCCAGTAGTCCTCAAGGCCAGCGGATCTACAATGAGCAGTTCTTC
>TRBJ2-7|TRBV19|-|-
CASSSPGSRRQYF
TGTGCCAGTTCCAGCCCCGGGTCTCGGAGGCAGTACTTC
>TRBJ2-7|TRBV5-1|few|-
CASSFAGRGGEQYF
TGCGCCAGCAGCTTCGCGGGCAGGGGTGGGGAGCAGTACTTC
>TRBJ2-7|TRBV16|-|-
CASSPTGTYEQYF
TGTGCCAGCAGCCCGACGGGTACCTACGAGCAGTACTTC
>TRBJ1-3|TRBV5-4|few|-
CASSSRGNTIYF
TGTGCCAGCAGCTCCAGAGGAAACACCATATATTTT
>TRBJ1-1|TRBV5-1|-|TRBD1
CASRSGQLNTEAFF
TGCGCCAGCAGGTCGGGACAGCTGAACACTGAAGCTTTCTTT
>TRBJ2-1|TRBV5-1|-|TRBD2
CASSSSGTSENEQFF
TGCGCCAGCAGCTCATCCGGGACTAGCGAGAATGAGCAGTTCTTC
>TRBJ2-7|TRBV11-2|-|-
CASSQGTGYEQYF
TGTGCCAGCAGCCAGGGTACGGGCTACGAGCAGTACTTC
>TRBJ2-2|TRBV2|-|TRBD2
CASKASGGAGTGELFF
TGTGCCAGCAAGGCTAGCGGGGGGGCAGGGACCGGGGAGCTGTTTTTT
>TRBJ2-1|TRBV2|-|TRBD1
CAGQGFYNEQFF
TGTGCCGGACAGGGCTTTTACAATGAGCAGTTCTTC
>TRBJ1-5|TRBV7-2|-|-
CASSLYGGSNQPQHF
TGTGCCAGCAGCTTATATGGAGGGAGCAATCAGCCCCAGCATTTT
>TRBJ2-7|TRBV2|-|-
CASTESLYEQYF
TGTGCCAGCACCGAGAGCCTCTACGAGCAGTACTTC
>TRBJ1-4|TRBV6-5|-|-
CASSYFYRATEKLFF
TGTGCCAGCAGTTACTTCTACAGGGCCACTGAAAAACTGTTTTTT